The 18 T cell receptor beta chains in this list originate from one sample, sequenced in a study of identifying expanded T cells in peripheral blood. Libraries were prepared by immunoSEQ multiplex PCR; TCRdb keeps only in-frame clonotypes and omits some of them. Of 60,000 to 80,000 clones listed, roughly 90% were seen once; the top ten hold 2.5% to 3.5%. The material sequenced was blood. The receptors were gathered from a person aged 18 to 75 in good health.

J is TRBJ1-2 and V is TRBV28, with D hard to call. The V gene lost 6 bases and the J gene lost 4 bases, with 12 bases spanning the gap. Looked up from germline, CDR1 is MDHEN and CDR2 is SYDVKM. CDR3 length: 13 amino acids. The CDR3 is CASRPEVTYGYTF. CDR3 in DNA: TGTGCCAGCAGACCGGAGGTGACCTATGGCTACACCTTC.

The chain employs TRBV6-6 and TRBJ2-2; D remains unclear. The CDR3 is 14 residues long. The V end was cut by 3 bases, the J end by 4 bases, with 9 bases between. The V gene's germline CDR1 is MNHNY and CDR2 SVGAGI (reference sequence). The CDR3 nucleotides read TGTGCCAGCAGTTATTTAGCCACCACCGGGGAGCTGTTTTTT. Amino acid sequence: CASSYLATTGELFF.

The rearrangement links TRBV7-6 to TRBJ2-7; D is possibly TRBD2 (7 bases). The CDR3 extends over 15 amino acids. The V and J ends lost 6 bases and 3 bases respectively, with 18 bases between them. The germline gives CDR1 SGHVS, CDR2 FNYEAQ. The CDR3 DNA sequence: TGTGCCAGCAGGGGTTACAGGGAGGGCCTCTACGAGCAGTACTTC. It is translated as CASRGYREGLYEQYF.

CDR3 in amino acids: CATNQGVETEAFF. The CDR3 nucleotides read TGTGCCACCAACCAGGGGGTTGAGACTGAAGCTTTCTTT. The chain links TRBV2 to TRBJ1-1; 7 nucleotides match TRBD1. V was clipped by 10 bases and J by 5 bases; unmatched bases: 10. Germline lookup yields CDR1 SNHLY and CDR2 FYNNEI. The CDR3 has 13 residues.

The J gene is TRBJ2-3, the V gene TRBV15; D call uncertain. The V end lost 3 bases, the J end lost 6 bases, and 10 bases lay between the germline ends. The CDR3 is 13 residues long. Germline V gives CDR1 LNHNV, CDR2 YYDKDF (reference sequence). CDR3 coding DNA: TGTGCCACCAGCAGTTCAGGACCCGATACGCAGTATTTT. Translated: CATSSSGPDTQYF.

The count of this clone is one. The V gene is TRBV27, the J gene TRBJ2-7; possibly TRBD2 for D (6 bases). This CDR3 region has 15 residues. V lost 2 bases and J lost 2, with 13 bases in between. Germline V lookup: CDR1 MNHEY, CDR2 SMNVEV (reference sequence). The chain's CDR3 is CASSLGGYGTYEQYF. The CDR3 DNA reads as TGTGCCAGCAGTTTAGGGGGGTACGGGACCTACGAGCAGTACTTC.

The chain links TRBV21-1 to TRBJ2-1; no check of the table's D call, TRBD2, against the DNA was made. TRBV21-1 is a known pseudogene. The CDR3 length is 17 residues. In DNA form, the CDR3 reads TGTGCCAGCAGCAAAGAATGGGGGGAGTGCCCCTACAATGAGCAGTTCTTC. Amino acids: CASSKEWGECPYNEQFF.

The J gene is TRBJ2-7, the V gene TRBV7-8; D possibly corresponds to TRBD2 (6 bases). Trimming took off 4 bases at V and 6 bases at J, with 10 bases between the two ends. This CDR3 region has 12 residues. Germline loops: CDR1 SGHVS, CDR2 FQNEAQ. CDR3 coding DNA: TGTGCCAGCAGCTCGGAGGGGCCCGAGCAGTACTTC. Protein: CASSSEGPEQYF.

This rearrangement joins TRBV7-2 to TRBJ2-5; TRBD2 agrees at 10 bases. CDR1 and CDR2 (germline): SGHTA, FQGNSA. This CDR3 is built from 13 residues. The trim removed 4 bases at V and 7 bases at J, leaving 3 bases unmatched. CDR3 in DNA: TGTGCCAGCAGCTCTATAGCGGGAGGGACCCAGTACTTC. This sequence encodes CASSSIAGGTQYF. Complete variable domain (other parts from reference TRBV7-2 and TRBJ2-5): GAGVSQSPSNKVTEKGKDVELRCDPISGHTALYWYRQSLGQGLEFLIYFQGNSAPDKSGLPSDRFSAERTGGSVSTLTIQRTQQEDSAVYLCASSSIAGGTQYFGPGTRLLVL.

The chain has TRBV13 and TRBJ2-7; 8 bases line up with TRBD1. Germline V lookup: CDR1 PRHDT, CDR2 FYEKMQ (reference sequence). The CDR3 is 14 residues long. The J segment lost 4 bases and the V segment lost 5 bases, leaving 7 bases of the junction unmatched. The CDR3 sequence is CASSPDRAGYEQYF. The CDR3 DNA sequence: TGTGCCAGCAGCCCGGACAGGGCTGGGTACGAGCAGTACTTC.

The chain is built from TRBV28 and TRBJ2-6; no clear D. The CDR3 covers 14 residues. Germline V gene lookup returns CDR1 MDHEN and CDR2 SYDVKM. V shed 8 bases and J shed 0 bases, with 8 bases lying between them. The CDR3 here is CASWGNSGANVLTF. For the CDR3, the DNA is TGTGCCAGCTGGGGTAACTCTGGGGCCAACGTCCTGACTTTC.

The J gene is TRBJ1-2, the V gene TRBV20-1; D is unresolved. This CDR3 has 11 residues. V lost 5 bases and J lost 8, with 12 bases in between. CDR1 DFQATT and CDR2 SNEGSKA come from the germline V gene (reference sequence). Here the CDR3 DNA reads TGCAGTGCTTTACGACCCGGGGGCTACACCTTC. Translating it yields CSALRPGGYTF.

This clone was counted once. The gene calls are TRBV29-1 and TRBJ1-3; D remains ambiguous. CDR1 and CDR2 (germline): SQVTM, ANQGSEA. CDR3 length equals 11 residues. Trimming pared 7 bases from V and 4 bases from J, leaving 8 bases between. This CDR3 reads CSGEEGNTIYF. The CDR3 bases are TGCAGCGGGGAGGAGGGAAACACCATATATTTT. Combining the CDR3 with reference TRBV29-1 and TRBJ1-3 gives the whole variable domain SAVISQKPSRDICQRGTSLTIQCQVDSQVTMMFWYRQQPGQSLTLIATANQGSEATYESGFVIDKFPISRPNLTFSTLTVSNMSPEDSSIYLCSGEEGNTIYFGEGSWLTVV.

The chain carries TRBV7-3 and TRBJ1-1, with D perhaps TRBD1 (5 bases). Trimming stripped 4 bases from V and 0 bases from J, with 6 bases between. The CDR3 consists of 13 residues. Germline CDR1 is SGHTA and CDR2 is FQGTGA. CDR3 amino acids: CASSSTVNTEAFF. The CDR3 DNA follows: TGTGCCAGCAGCTCGACAGTGAACACTGAAGCTTTCTTT.

The rearrangement uses TRBV6-5 and TRBJ1-2; tentatively, D is TRBD1 (6 bases). V was trimmed by 0 bases and J by 0 bases, leaving 8 bases between them. Germline values: CDR1 MNHEY, CDR2 SVGAGI. The CDR3 is 15 amino acids. The CDR3 sequence: CASSYSQGTNYGYTF. The DNA for the CDR3 is TGTGCCAGCAGTTACTCACAGGGAACTAACTATGGCTACACCTTC.

The chain carries TRBV29-1 and TRBJ2-7, with D perhaps matching TRBD1 (5 bases). The CDR3 spans 15 residues. Looked up from germline, CDR1 is SQVTM and CDR2 is ANQGSEA. V shed 4 bases and J shed 6 bases, with 22 bases lying between them. The CDR3 region has the DNA TGCAGCGTTGTCGGCGCAATACAGGATCCTCTCGAGCAGTACTTC. This gives the protein CSVVGAIQDPLEQYF.

This sequence joins TRBV14 and TRBJ1-1; 10 nucleotides match TRBD1. Germline values: CDR1 SGHDN, CDR2 FVKESK. The CDR3 sequence is 15 residues long. V shed 2 bases and J 8 bases; nucleotides not matched to a gene: 8. CDR3 in DNA: TGTGCCAGCAGCCAACTGGGACAGGGGACGCGAGAAGCTTTCTTT. Translated, it gives CASSQLGQGTREAFF.

The count of this clone is one. This rearrangement joins TRBV19 to TRBJ2-5; the match to TRBD2 covers 8 bases. Germline V gene data show CDR1 as LNHDA and CDR2 as SQIVND (reference sequence). The CDR3 spans 13 residues. Trimming took 7 bases from V and 5 from J; bases not matched to a gene: 6. CDR3 sequence reads: CASKAGVGETQYF. CDR3 nucleotides: TGTGCCAGTAAAGCGGGAGTTGGTGAGACCCAGTACTTC.